The source of this T cell receptor beta chain is a study of T cell clonotyping in hematopoietic cell transplantation. Study observations and caveats: At the given depth, recipient repertoires were over 97% de novo clonotypes.

The CDR3 runs 13 residues. Germline V CDR1 and CDR2: SQVTM, ANQGSEA. V shed 7 bases and J shed 0 bases, with 11 bases lying between them. Recipients were bled about 28 days pretransplant and at posttransplant days 30, 100, 180. The data were produced by immunoSEQ multiplex PCR, yet TCRdb's version contains in-frame clones alone and is incomplete. The repertoire holds around 11,000 clones, roughly 89% seen once, with roughly 35% in the top ten. Notes on this clone: Its antigen is not identified.

The chain combines TRBV29-1 with TRBJ2-3; the D gene is possibly TRBD1 (6 bases). This receptor was taken from a male patient aged 60 to 75 who had an allogeneic stem cell transplant from an unrelated donor, so the T cells may come from the graft donor. Some clones in this sample may be carry-over from other donors' samples. The source material was PBMCs, sampled 180 days after allogeneic stem cell transplant. The CDR3 sequence: CSAGQRSTDTQYF. The CDR3 region has the DNA TGCAGCGCGGGACAAAGAAGCACAGATACGCAGTATTTT.